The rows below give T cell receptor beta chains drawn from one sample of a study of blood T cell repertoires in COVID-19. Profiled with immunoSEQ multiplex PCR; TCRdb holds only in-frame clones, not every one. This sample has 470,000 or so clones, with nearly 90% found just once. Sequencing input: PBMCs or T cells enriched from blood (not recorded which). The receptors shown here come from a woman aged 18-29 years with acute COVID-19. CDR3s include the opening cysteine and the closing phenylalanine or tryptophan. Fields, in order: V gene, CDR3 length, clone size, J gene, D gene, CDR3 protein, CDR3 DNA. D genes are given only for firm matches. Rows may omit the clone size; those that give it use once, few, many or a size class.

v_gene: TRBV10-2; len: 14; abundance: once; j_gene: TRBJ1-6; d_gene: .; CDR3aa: CASSRRERYSPLHF; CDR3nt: TGCGCCAGCAGCCGCCGGGAACGCTATTCACCCCTCCACTTT
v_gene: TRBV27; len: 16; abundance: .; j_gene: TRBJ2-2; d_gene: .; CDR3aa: CASSLRTILGTGELFF; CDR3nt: TGTGCCAGCAGTTTACGGACAATTTTGGGCACCGGGGAGCTGTTTTTT
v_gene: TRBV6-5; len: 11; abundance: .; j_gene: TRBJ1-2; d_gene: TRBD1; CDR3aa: CASRGQGGYTF; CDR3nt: TGTGCCAGCAGGGGACAGGGTGGCTACACCTTC
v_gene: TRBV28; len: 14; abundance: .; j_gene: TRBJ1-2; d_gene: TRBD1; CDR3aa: CASSFSGTVYGYTF; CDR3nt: TGTGCCAGCAGTTTCTCCGGGACAGTCTATGGCTACACCTTC
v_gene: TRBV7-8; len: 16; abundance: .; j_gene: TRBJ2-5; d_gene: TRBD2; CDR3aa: CASSLASGGRQETQYF; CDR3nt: TGTGCCAGCAGCTTAGCTAGCGGGGGGCGACAAGAGACCCAGTACTTC
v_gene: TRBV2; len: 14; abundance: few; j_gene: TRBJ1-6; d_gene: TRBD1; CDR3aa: CARNKGQGNSPLHF; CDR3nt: TGTGCCAGAAATAAAGGACAGGGGAATTCACCCCTCCACTTT
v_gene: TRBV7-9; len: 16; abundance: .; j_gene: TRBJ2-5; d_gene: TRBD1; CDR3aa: CASSFRGQIFGETQYF; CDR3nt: TGTGCCAGCAGTTTTAGGGGACAGATCTTTGGGGAGACCCAGTACTTC
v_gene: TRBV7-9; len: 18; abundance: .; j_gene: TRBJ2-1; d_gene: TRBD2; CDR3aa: CASSLLGNLAGGYNEQFF; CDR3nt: TGTGCCAGCAGCCTCCTAGGGAACCTAGCGGGGGGTTACAATGAGCAGTTCTTC
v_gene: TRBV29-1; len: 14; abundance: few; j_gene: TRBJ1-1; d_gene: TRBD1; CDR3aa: CSVDQQGLNTEAFF; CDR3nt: TGCAGCGTGGATCAACAGGGGTTGAACACTGAAGCTTTCTTT
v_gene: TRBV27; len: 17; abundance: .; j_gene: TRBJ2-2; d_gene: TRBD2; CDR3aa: CASSKASGGAGTGELFF; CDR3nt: TGTGCCAGCAGTAAAGCTAGCGGGGGGGCGGGCACCGGGGAGCTGTTTTTT
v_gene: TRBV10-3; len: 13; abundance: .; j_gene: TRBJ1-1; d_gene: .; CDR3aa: CAIKNSMNTEAFF; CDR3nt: TGTGCCATCAAGAACAGCATGAACACTGAAGCTTTCTTT
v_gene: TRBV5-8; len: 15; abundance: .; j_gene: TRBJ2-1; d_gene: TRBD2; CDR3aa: CASSLGGLGYNEQFF; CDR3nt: TGTGCCAGCAGCTTGGGGGGACTAGGCTACAATGAGCAGTTCTTC
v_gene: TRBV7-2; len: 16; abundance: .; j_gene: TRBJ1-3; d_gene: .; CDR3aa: CASSRRGGMAGNTIYF; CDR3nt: TGTGCCAGCAGCCGTAGGGGGGGCATGGCTGGAAACACCATATATTTT
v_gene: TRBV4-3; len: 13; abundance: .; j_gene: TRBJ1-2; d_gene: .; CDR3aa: CASSPGLGYGYTF; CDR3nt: TGCGCCAGCAGCCCAGGTCTGGGCTATGGCTACACCTTC
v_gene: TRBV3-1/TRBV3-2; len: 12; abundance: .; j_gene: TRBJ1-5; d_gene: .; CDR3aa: CASSQRGQPQHF; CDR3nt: TGTGCCAGCAGCCAAAGGGGTCAGCCCCAGCATTTT
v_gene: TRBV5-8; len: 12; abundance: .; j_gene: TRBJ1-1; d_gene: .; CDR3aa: CASSFGTDEAFF; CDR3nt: TGTGCCAGCAGCTTTGGTACTGATGAAGCTTTCTTT
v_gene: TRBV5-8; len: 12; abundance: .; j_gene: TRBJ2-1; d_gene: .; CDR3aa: CASGGPNNEQFF; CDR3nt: TGTGCCAGCGGCGGCCCGAACAATGAGCAGTTCTTC
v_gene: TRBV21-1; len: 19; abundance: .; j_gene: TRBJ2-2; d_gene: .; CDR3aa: CASSKAGLAGAGGTGELFF; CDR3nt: TGTGCCAGCAGCAAAGCTGGACTAGCGGGAGCAGGGGGCACCGGGGAGCTGTTTTTT
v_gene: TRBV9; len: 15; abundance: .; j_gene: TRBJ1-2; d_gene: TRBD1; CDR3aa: CASSAGDRSNYGYTF; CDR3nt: TGTGCCAGCAGCGCCGGGGACAGATCTAACTATGGCTACACCTTC
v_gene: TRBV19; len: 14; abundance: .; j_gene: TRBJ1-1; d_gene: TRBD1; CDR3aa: CASRDRGMNTEAFF; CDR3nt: TGTGCCAGCCGGGACAGGGGCATGAACACTGAAGCTTTCTTT
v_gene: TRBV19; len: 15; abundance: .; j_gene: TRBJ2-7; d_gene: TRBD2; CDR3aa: CASSNFGGRTDEQYF; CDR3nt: TGTGCCAGTAGTAATTTCGGCGGGAGAACCGACGAGCAGTACTTC
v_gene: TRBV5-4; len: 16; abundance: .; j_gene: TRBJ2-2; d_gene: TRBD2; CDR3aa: CASSFNSGRLSGELFF; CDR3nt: TGTGCCAGCAGCTTTAATAGCGGGAGACTATCCGGGGAGCTGTTTTTT
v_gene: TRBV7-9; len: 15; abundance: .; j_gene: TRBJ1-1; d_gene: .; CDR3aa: CASSLVRVMNTEAFF; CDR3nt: TGTGCCAGCAGCTTAGTCAGGGTCATGAACACTGAAGCTTTCTTT
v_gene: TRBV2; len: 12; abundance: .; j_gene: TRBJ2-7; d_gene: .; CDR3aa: CASFGSAREQYF; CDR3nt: TGTGCCAGCTTTGGATCAGCTAGGGAGCAGTACTTC
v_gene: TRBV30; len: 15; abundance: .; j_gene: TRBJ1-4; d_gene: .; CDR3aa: CAWSVLRAANEKLFF; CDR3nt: TGTGCCTGGAGTGTACTGCGGGCAGCTAATGAAAAACTGTTTTTT
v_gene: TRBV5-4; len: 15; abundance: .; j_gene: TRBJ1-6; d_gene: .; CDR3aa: CASSLLGEYNSPLHF; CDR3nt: TGTGCCAGCAGCTTGCTGGGAGAATATAATTCACCCCTCCACTTT
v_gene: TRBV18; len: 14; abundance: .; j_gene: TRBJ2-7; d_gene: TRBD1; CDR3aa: CASSLQGESYEQYF; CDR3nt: TGTGCCAGCTCTCTACAGGGGGAATCCTACGAGCAGTACTTC
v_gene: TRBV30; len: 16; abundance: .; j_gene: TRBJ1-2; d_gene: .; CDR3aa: CAWRDLHQGAKDGYTF; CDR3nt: TGTGCCTGGAGAGACCTTCATCAGGGCGCCAAGGATGGCTACACCTTC
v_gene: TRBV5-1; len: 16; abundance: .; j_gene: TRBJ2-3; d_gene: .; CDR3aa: CASSLARPQNTDTQYF; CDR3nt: TGCGCCAGCAGCTTGGCCCGTCCACAGAACACAGATACGCAGTATTTT
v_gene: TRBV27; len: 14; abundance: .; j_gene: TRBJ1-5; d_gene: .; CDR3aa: CASSGRGSNQPQHF; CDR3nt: TGTGCCAGCAGCGGCAGGGGCAGCAATCAGCCCCAGCATTTT
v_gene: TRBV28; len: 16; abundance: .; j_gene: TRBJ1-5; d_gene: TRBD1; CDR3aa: CASSFGQGRGNQPQHF; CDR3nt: TGTGCCAGCAGTTTTGGACAGGGAAGAGGGAATCAGCCCCAGCATTTT
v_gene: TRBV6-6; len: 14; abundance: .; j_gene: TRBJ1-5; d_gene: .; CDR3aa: CASSAWTVNQPQHF; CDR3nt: TGTGCCAGCAGTGCGTGGACAGTTAATCAGCCCCAGCATTTT
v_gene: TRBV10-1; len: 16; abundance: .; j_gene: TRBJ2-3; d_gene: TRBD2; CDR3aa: CASSEGSGGALDTQYF; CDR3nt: TGCGCCAGCAGTGAGGGTAGCGGGGGGGCCTTAGATACGCAGTATTTT
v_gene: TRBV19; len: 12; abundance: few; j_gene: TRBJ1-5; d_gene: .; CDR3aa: CASSIDLQPQHF; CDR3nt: TGTGCCAGTAGTATAGATCTGCAGCCCCAGCATTTT
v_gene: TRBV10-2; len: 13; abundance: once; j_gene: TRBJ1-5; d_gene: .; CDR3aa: CASLGRWDQPQHF; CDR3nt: TGCGCCAGCCTTGGCAGGTGGGATCAGCCCCAGCATTTT
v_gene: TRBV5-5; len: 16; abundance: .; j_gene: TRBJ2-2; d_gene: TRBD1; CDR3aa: CASSLRQGRNTGELFF; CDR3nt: TGTGCCAGCAGCTTACGACAGGGACGGAACACCGGGGAGCTGTTTTTT
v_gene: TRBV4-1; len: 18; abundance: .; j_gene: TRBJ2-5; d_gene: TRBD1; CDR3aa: CASSHTRGQSGSGETQYF; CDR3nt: TGCGCCAGCAGCCACACCCGGGGACAGAGCGGCTCGGGAGAGACCCAGTACTTC
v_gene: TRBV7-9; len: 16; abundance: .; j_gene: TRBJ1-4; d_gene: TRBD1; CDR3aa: CASSLAGGKTNEKLFF; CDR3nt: TGTGCCAGCAGCTTAGCAGGGGGCAAAACTAATGAAAAACTGTTTTTT
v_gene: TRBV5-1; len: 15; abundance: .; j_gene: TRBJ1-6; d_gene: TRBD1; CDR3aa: CASSYGGGGNSPLHF; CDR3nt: TGCGCCAGCAGCTACGGAGGGGGCGGGAATTCACCCCTCCACTTT
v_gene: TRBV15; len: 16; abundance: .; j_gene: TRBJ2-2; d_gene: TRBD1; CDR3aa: CATSFPGQDNTGELFF; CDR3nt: TGTGCCACCAGCTTTCCGGGACAGGACAACACCGGGGAGCTGTTTTTT
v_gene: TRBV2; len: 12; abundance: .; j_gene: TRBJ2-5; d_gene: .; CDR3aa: CASSGRKETQYF; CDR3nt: TGTGCCAGCAGCGGTCGCAAAGAGACCCAGTACTTC
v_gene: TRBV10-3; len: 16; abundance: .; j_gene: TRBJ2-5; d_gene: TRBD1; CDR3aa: CAITTEPTGTSETQYF; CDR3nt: TGTGCCATCACCACCGAACCGACAGGGACGTCGGAGACCCAGTACTTC